The source of this T cell receptor beta chain is a study of T cell repertoires in cytomegalovirus infection. Study-wide background: Signatures in public TCR beta sequences pointed to both CMV infection and matching HLA type.

Germline V gene data show CDR1 as SQVTM and CDR2 as ANQGSEA. The ends were cut back, 4 bases at V and 6 bases at J, with 9 bases in the middle. This CDR3 is built from 12 residues. Points on this clonotype: Its cognate antigen is unknown.

TCRdb processed the reads anew with MiXCR; each CDR3 protein has one entry. The sample consists of about 130,000 distinct CDR3 sequences, 24% of them appearing once. The origin of this receptor is a human donor in good health (CMV status not recorded). Some clones in this sample may be carry-over from other donors' samples. The rearrangement uses TRBV29-1 and TRBJ2-2; D unresolved. Source material: PBMCs, sequenced either directly or after in vitro stimulation (not recorded which). The CDR3 nucleotides are TGCAGCGTTGGTCGGGCAGCCGGGGAGCTGTTTTTT. This codes for CSVGRAAGELFF.